A single sample gave rise to the 27 T cell receptor beta chains below, sequenced in a study of shared clonotypes between healthy human individuals. Data came from immunoSEQ multiplex PCR; TCRdb stores just in-frame clones and leaves some out. This table has about 180,000 clones, about 93% appearing once. The sequenced sample was naive CD4+ T cells sorted from blood. Described subset: CD45RA+ positively selected. These receptors all come from a woman younger than 45 in good health.

The V call is TRBV29-1, the J call TRBJ1-4; the match to TRBD1 covers 8 bases. V shed 4 bases, J shed 2 bases, and the junction held 3 bases outside the gene matches. The CDR3 has 14 residues. Looked up from germline, CDR1 is SQVTM and CDR2 is ANQGSEA. The CDR3 nucleotides are TGCAGCGTTGGATACAGGGGGACTAATGAAAAACTGTTTTTT. This translates into CSVGYRGTNEKLFF.

V and J are TRBV28 and TRBJ1-2; unclear D gene. The length of the CDR3 is 11 residues. Germline V gene lookup returns CDR1 MDHEN and CDR2 SYDVKM. V shed 4 bases and J shed 8 bases, with 8 bases lying between them. The CDR3 sequence is CASSSPGGYTF. In DNA form, the CDR3 reads TGTGCCAGCAGTTCTCCGGGCGGCTACACCTTC.

V is TRBV29-1 and J is TRBJ2-5; D is possibly TRBD2 (7 bases). The DNA end is more similar to TRBJ2-7, so the J call may be wrong. Germline V lookup: CDR1 SQVTM, CDR2 ANQGSEA. The CDR3 has 14 residues. In nucleotides, the CDR3 is TGCAGCGTTGAGAAGAGCGCTGGGGGGGCCGAGCAGTACTTC. Amino acids: CSVEKSAGGAEQYF.

This rearrangement joins TRBV7-2 to TRBJ2-3; 7 nucleotides align to TRBD1. Unmatched junction bases numbered 7, after V lost 0 bases and J lost 4 bases. Germline CDR1 is SGHTA and CDR2 is FQGNSA. There are 16 residues in the CDR3. CDR3 nucleotides: TGTGCCAGCAGCTTAGCTGGGACAGCACGCTCAGATACGCAGTATTTT. It is translated as CASSLAGTARSDTQYF.

This chain uses TRBV18 with TRBJ2-7; D remains ambiguous. This CDR3 is 15 amino acids long. Trimming left V 2 bases short and J 4 bases short, with 15 bases between. Per the germline V gene, CDR1 is KGHSH and CDR2 is LQKENI. Here the CDR3 DNA reads TGTGCCAGCTCACCAATTAAAGGGAACCTATACGAGCAGTACTTC. Protein: CASSPIKGNLYEQYF.

The chain is built from TRBV28 and TRBJ1-4; no clear D. CDR1 is MDHEN, CDR2 SYDVKM, per germline. The CDR3 is 15 residues long. With 4 bases removed from V and 7 bases from J, the gap between germline ends came to 16 bases. The CDR3 DNA reads TGTGCCAGCAGTTCCGAGGGAGAGATTCGTGAAAAACTGTTTTTT. Encoded protein: CASSSEGEIREKLFF.

Note on this clone: The junction departs from the called germline gene at one end, perhaps through a read error. This chain uses TRBV6-1 with TRBJ2-5; the D is unclear. Germline V CDR1 and CDR2: MNHNS, SASEGT. The length of the CDR3 is 14 residues. The CDR3 bases are TGTGCCGGCAGATCGGTAGCCGGGCAAGAGACCCAGTACTTC. Its translation: CAGRSVAGQETQYF.

The V and J genes are TRBV6-1 and TRBJ1-4, with D perhaps matching TRBD1 (5 bases). The V gene's germline CDR1 is MNHNS and CDR2 SASEGT. The length of the CDR3 is 15 residues. V gave up 0 bases and J gave up 8 bases, with 13 bases separating them. CDR3 nucleotides: TGTGCCAGCAGTGAAGCACGCCAGGGAGTAGAAAAACTGTTTTTT. Protein product: CASSEARQGVEKLFF.

The rearrangement uses TRBV6-1 and TRBJ2-7; no reliable D call. V lost 6 bases and J lost 5, with 14 bases in between. The length of the CDR3 is 13 residues. Germline CDR1 is MNHNS and CDR2 is SASEGT. CDR3 residues: CASRLDWVDEQYF. As DNA, the CDR3 is TGTGCCAGCAGGCTGGATTGGGTCGACGAGCAGTACTTC.

This chain connects TRBV6-5 to TRBJ2-5; D not resolved. Germline CDR1 MNHEY, CDR2 SVGAGI. This CDR3 is 14 amino acids long. The germline V and J ends were trimmed by 2 bases and 0 bases, with 7 bases remaining between them. The CDR3: CASSYALNQETQYF. The CDR3 DNA follows: TGTGCCAGCAGTTACGCTCTGAACCAAGAGACCCAGTACTTC.

As regards this clone: Other DNA sequences in this specimen translate into the identical CDR3. V usage is TRBV29-1 and J usage is TRBJ2-1; D is tentatively TRBD1 or TRBD2 (6 bases each). V was pared by 4 bases and J by 0 bases, with 10 bases between. The CDR3 runs 14 residues. Germline V gene sequence: CDR1 SQVTM, CDR2 ANQGSEA. CDR3 protein: CSVGRGHSYNEQFF. CDR3 DNA sequence: TGCAGCGTTGGACGGGGGCACTCCTACAATGAGCAGTTCTTC.

The J gene is TRBJ2-1, the V gene TRBV29-1; no clear D gene. This CDR3 is built from 13 residues. Germline lookup yields CDR1 SQVTM and CDR2 ANQGSEA. With 6 bases removed from V and 2 bases from J, the gap between germline ends came to 11 bases. CDR3 region: CSVSRTAYNEQFF. In nucleotides, the CDR3 is TGCAGCGTGAGTCGCACCGCCTACAATGAGCAGTTCTTC.

The genes are TRBV18 and TRBJ2-5; D not resolved. The J call is uncertain, as TRBJ2-7 better fits the DNA end. Germline lookup yields CDR1 KGHSH and CDR2 LQKENI. The CDR3 runs 13 residues. This chain's CDR3 is CASSPPVIDEQYF. CDR3 bases: TGTGCCAGCTCACCACCAGTCATAGACGAGCAGTACTTC.

This rearrangement joins TRBV5-5 to TRBJ1-4; D is unresolved. CDR3 length equals 15 residues. V lost 4 bases, J lost 2 bases, and 12 bases lay in between. Germline values: CDR1 SGHKS, CDR2 YYEKEE (reference sequence). The DNA of the CDR3 is TGTGCCAGCAGCCTACAGCCCCCCACTAATGAAAAACTGTTTTTT. Protein: CASSLQPPTNEKLFF.

This chain uses TRBV10-3 with TRBJ2-1; D is possibly TRBD1 or TRBD2 (5 bases each). V was clipped by 8 bases and J by 0 bases, with 14 bases between them. Germline V CDR1 and CDR2: ENHRY, SYGVKD. The CDR3 contains 15 residues. CDR3 sequence: CAIRRDPSSYNEQFF. The CDR3 bases are TGTGCCATCCGCCGGGACCCAAGCTCCTACAATGAGCAGTTCTTC.

The rearrangement links TRBV7-9 to TRBJ2-5; TRBD2 is a possible D gene (6 bases). CDR1 SEHNR and CDR2 FQNEAQ come from the germline V gene (reference sequence). The length of the CDR3 is 12 residues. V lost 4 bases, J lost 11 bases, and 14 bases lay in between. The CDR3 bases are TGTGCCAGCAGCTCGGGACCGGGGGAGCAGTACTTC. It specifies CASSSGPGEQYF. Supplemented by reference TRBV7-9 and TRBJ2-5, the full variable domain reads DTGVSQNPRHKITKRGQNVTFRCDPISEHNRLYWYRQTLGQGPEFLTYFQNEAQLEKSRLLSDRFSAERPKGSFSTLEIQRTEQGDSAMYLCASSSGPGEQYFGPGTRLLVL.

The chain couples TRBV4-1 to TRBJ2-6, with D possibly matching TRBD1 (5 bases). The V gene lost 1 base and the J gene lost 2 bases, with 9 bases spanning the gap. The CDR3 runs to 16 residues. Germline loops: CDR1 MGHRA, CDR2 YSYEKL. The CDR3 here is CASSQVGPPGANVLTF. CDR3 nucleotides: TGCGCCAGCAGCCAAGTGGGGCCTCCTGGGGCCAACGTCCTGACTTTC.

V gene TRBV10-2 combines with J gene TRBJ1-1, with D unclear. The CDR3 loop spans 14 amino acids. The ends were cut back, 3 bases at V and 11 bases at J, with 19 bases in the middle. In germline, CDR1 is WSHSY, CDR2 SAAADI. The CDR3 protein is CASSERERSSLAFF. CDR3 DNA: TGCGCCAGCAGTGAACGGGAAAGATCATCCTTGGCTTTCTTT.

This rearrangement joins TRBV5-1 to TRBJ1-2, with no clear D. The V end was cut by 2 bases, the J end by 1 base, with 9 bases between. The CDR3 length is 14 residues. Germline-derived CDR1 and CDR2 are SGHRS and YFSETQ. The CDR3: CASSFDRGNYGYTF. The CDR3, as DNA: TGCGCCAGCAGCTTTGACCGGGGTAACTATGGCTACACCTTC.

This clone was seen a few times. The junction departs from the called germline gene at one end, perhaps through a read error. The chain combines TRBV7-6 with TRBJ2-7; 12 bases are a match to TRBD2. The CDR3 loop spans 14 amino acids. CDR1 and CDR2 from the germline V gene are SGHVS and FNYEAQ. The CDR3 loop reads CASSLAGGTYEQYF. As DNA, the CDR3 is TGTGCCAGCAGCCTAGCGGGAGGGACCTACGAGCAGTACTTC.

The table lists this clone with a count of one. The chain carries TRBV29-1 and TRBJ1-1, with D unresolved. Germline lookup yields CDR1 SQVTM and CDR2 ANQGSEA. This CDR3 has 11 amino acids. V lost 2 bases, J lost 6 bases, and 7 bases lay in between. The CDR3 nucleotides are TGCAGCGTTGAATTTCTCTCTGAAGCTTTCTTT. It yields the protein CSVEFLSEAFF.

The chain combines TRBV27 with TRBJ1-3; 7 nucleotides match TRBD1. Germline V gives CDR1 MNHEY, CDR2 SMNVEV (reference sequence). Unmatched junction bases numbered 14, after V lost 6 bases and J lost 15 bases. This CDR3 contains 13 residues. The CDR3 region is CASSQLGGQPTYF. The CDR3 region has the DNA TGTGCCAGCAGCCAACTCGGGGGACAGCCAACATATTTT.

The chain couples TRBV6-6 to TRBJ1-1; 8 bases line up with TRBD1. Trimming cost V 2 bases and J 4 bases; bases outside gene matches: 6. Germline loops: CDR1 MNHNY, CDR2 SVGAGI (reference sequence). CDR3 length: 15 residues. CDR3 DNA: TGTGCCAGCAGTTACAGGACAGGGCAGAGCACTGAAGCTTTCTTT. This codes for CASSYRTGQSTEAFF.

J is TRBJ2-1 and V is TRBV14; TRBD2 is a possible D gene (5 bases). The germline V gene has CDR1 SGHDN and CDR2 FVKESK. The germline V and J ends were trimmed by 1 base and 1 base, with 8 bases remaining between them. The CDR3 has 15 amino acids. The DNA of the CDR3 is TGTGCCAGCAGCCAAGGGACTTCTTCCTACAATGAGCAGTTCTTC. Encoded protein: CASSQGTSSYNEQFF.

This clone has just one count. V usage is TRBV6-6 and J usage is TRBJ2-7; the D gene is possibly TRBD2 (6 bases). Germline CDR1 reads MNHNY; CDR2 reads SVGAGI (reference sequence). The CDR3 runs to 14 residues. V was shortened by 2 bases and J by 7 bases, with 15 bases between the two germline ends. Here the CDR3 reads CASSYLGEAGEQYF. The CDR3 region has the DNA TGTGCCAGCAGTTACCTTGGGGAGGCGGGGGAGCAGTACTTC.

The chain links TRBV1 to TRBJ1-3; the D call in the table, TRBD1, was not verified against the DNA. TRBV1 is a pseudogene. The CDR3 contains 15 residues. DNA of the CDR3: TGCACCAGCAGCTTCAACGTTCAGGGTCGGAACACCATATATTTT. This gives the protein CTSSFNVQGRNTIYF.

The chain employs TRBV27 and TRBJ2-7; TRBD1 matches 7 bases. Germline loops: CDR1 MNHEY, CDR2 SMNVEV (reference sequence). With V trimmed by 5 bases and J by 7 bases, 11 bases remained unmatched. This CDR3 has 14 residues. CDR3 sequence (DNA): TGTGCCAGCAGTCAAGGGGGCTCTGTGTGGGAGCAGTACTTC. The encoded protein is CASSQGGSVWEQYF.